The following is a T cell receptor beta chain sequence with its context. Its antigen is unknown. This sample stems from a study of pediatric ulcerative colitis. The CDR3 runs 15 residues. V gave up 1 base and J gave up 7 bases; unmatched junction bases: 7. The germline gives CDR1 LNHNV, CDR2 YYDKDF (reference sequence). Some clones are missing from TCRdb's copy, which holds only in-frame ones; the method was immunoSEQ multiplex PCR. The data contain about 36,000 clones, 55% to 85% of them singletons. During colonoscopy, one to two rectal pinch biopsies were collected. Whole-study results and caveats: Clonal expansions reduced rectal repertoire diversity in acute severe colitis.

The chain combines TRBV15 with TRBJ1-5; 7 bases map to TRBD1. This TCR came from a boy aged 10-17 years with moderate ulcerative colitis. Source material: gut tissue. In nucleotides, the CDR3 is TGTGCCACCAGCAGAGGACAGACAGGGAGGCAGCCCCAGCATTTT. It codes for CATSRGQTGRQPQHF. The entire variable domain, with the rest obtained from reference TRBV15 and TRBJ1-5, is as follows: DAMVIQNPRYQVTQFGKPVTLSCSQTLNHNVMYWYQQKSSQAPKLLFHYYDKDFNNEADTPDNFQSRRPNTSFCFLDIRSPGLGDTAMYLCATSRGQTGRQPQHFGDGTRLSIL.